This TCR beta chain was sequenced during a study of blood T cell repertoires in COVID-19. Study-wide background: The samples span acute and convalescent COVID-19 from the United States, Italy and Spain. The analysed material was cDNA or gDNA that came from T cells, B-cell-depleted T cells, or PBMCs.

Seattle enrolled patients during active infection and tracked them longitudinally. There are 14 residues in the CDR3. The germline V gene has CDR1 SGDLS and CDR2 YYNGEE. Trimming removed 3 bases at V and 9 bases at J, with 19 bases between. Original data processing: Amplification of reference gene primers provided the estimated nucleated cell counts. Here immunoSEQ multiplex PCR was the method, and the copy in TCRdb shows in-frame clones only, minus some. That table is the source of V, J and clone size, and D and trimming were worked out from the DNA. This table holds roughly 440,000 clones, 70% to 90% found once.

The specimen sequenced was peripheral blood. The chain joins TRBV9 to TRBJ2-7; TRBD2 might be the D (5 bases). The sequence was collected from a woman aged 50 to 60 with COVID-19, enrolled during active disease. The CDR3 nucleotides read TGTGCCAGCAGCGCGTACGGGATGCAGAGTGTGCAGTACTTC. It encodes CASSAYGMQSVQYF.